The rows below give T cell receptor beta chains drawn from one sample of a study of blood T cell repertoires in COVID-19. Only in-frame clones appear in the TCRdb table, and some are missing; sequencing was by immunoSEQ multiplex PCR. In the table there are 220,000 or so clones, roughly 89% of which are singletons. Sequencing was performed on peripheral blood. Receptor source: a man aged 55 to 70 who had recovered from COVID-19. Each CDR3 is given with its conserved first and last residue. D genes are given only for firm matches. Expanded clones get a size class; other rows say once, few or many, or leave the size out.

size: NA; J: TRBJ1-6; D: TRBD1; V: TRBV6-5; DNA: TGTGCCAGCAGGATGACAGGGAACTATAATTCACCCCTCCACTTT; CDR3: CASRMTGNYNSPLHF
size: NA; J: TRBJ2-1; D: NA; V: TRBV5-6; DNA: TGTGCCAGCAAACTAGGATTGACGAGATCTGAGCAGTTCTTC; CDR3: CASKLGLTRSEQFF
size: once; J: TRBJ2-5; D: TRBD1; V: TRBV19; DNA: TGTGCCAGTATGGAGGGACAGGGGTGGGGAGAGACCCAGTACTTC; CDR3: CASMEGQGWGETQYF
size: NA; J: TRBJ2-7; D: NA; V: TRBV6-1; DNA: TGTGCCAGCAGTGAGGCAGGGAGGACCTACGAGCAGTACTTC; CDR3: CASSEAGRTYEQYF
size: once; J: TRBJ2-7; D: NA; V: TRBV20-1; DNA: TGCAGTGCTAGTCTGGGGCGGGCAGGTCTCGGGGGGCAGTACTTC; CDR3: CSASLGRAGLGGQYF
size: NA; J: TRBJ2-1; D: TRBD2; V: TRBV25-1; DNA: TGTGCCAGCAGTGCCCCAACTAGCGGCAAGGACAATGAGCAGTTCTTC; CDR3: CASSAPTSGKDNEQFF
size: NA; J: TRBJ1-1; D: NA; V: TRBV19; DNA: TGTGCCAGTAGTCCGATCAGGGCACAGAACACTGAAGCTTTCTTT; CDR3: CASSPIRAQNTEAFF
size: NA; J: TRBJ2-7; D: NA; V: TRBV5-1; DNA: TGCGCCAGCAGCTTGGAACCAGGGGTTATCTACGAGCAGTACTTC; CDR3: CASSLEPGVIYEQYF
size: NA; J: TRBJ2-2; D: NA; V: TRBV15; DNA: TGTGCCACCAGCAGAAGCCCCGGAGAAGCCGGGGAGCTGTTTTTT; CDR3: CATSRSPGEAGELFF
size: NA; J: TRBJ1-5; D: TRBD1; V: TRBV4-1; DNA: TGCGCCAGCAGCCAAGAGCGCCAGGGGGTTGGAGGCAGACCTGGGGCCCAGCATTTT; CDR3: CASSQERQGVGGRPGAQHF
size: NA; J: TRBJ2-6; D: NA; V: TRBV27; DNA: TGTGCCAGCAGTCCCGGGCGAGGGAGTGGGGCCAACGTCCTGACTTTC; CDR3: CASSPGRGSGANVLTF
size: NA; J: TRBJ1-5; D: NA; V: TRBV9; DNA: TGTGCCAGCAGCCGAGATGGGGGAGGGGCTCTTCAGCCCCAGCATTTT; CDR3: CASSRDGGGALQPQHF
size: NA; J: TRBJ2-5; D: TRBD2; V: TRBV5-1; DNA: TGCGCCAGCAGCTTAACGGGGGGGTTTCAAGAGACCCAGTACTTC; CDR3: CASSLTGGFQETQYF
size: NA; J: TRBJ2-5; D: NA; V: TRBV5-4; DNA: TGTGCCAGCAGCTTAGTAGCCGAGTACCAAGAGACCCAGTACTTC; CDR3: CASSLVAEYQETQYF
size: few; J: TRBJ1-3; D: NA; V: TRBV18; DNA: TGTGCCAGCTCACCTATCCGGGCAGGGGACGGAAACACCATATATTTT; CDR3: CASSPIRAGDGNTIYF
size: NA; J: TRBJ1-4; D: TRBD1; V: TRBV19; DNA: TGTGCCAGTAGAACCTCCGGGACAGGGGATGGAAAACTGTTTTTT; CDR3: CASRTSGTGDGKLFF
size: NA; J: TRBJ2-2; D: NA; V: TRBV19; DNA: TGTGCCAGTAGTATAGAAGGCAGGGCCGGCGGGGAGCTGTTTTTT; CDR3: CASSIEGRAGGELFF
size: NA; J: TRBJ2-4; D: NA; V: TRBV4-1; DNA: TGCGCCAGCAGCCAAGAGACACTAGCCAAAAACATTCAGTACTTC; CDR3: CASSQETLAKNIQYF
size: NA; J: TRBJ2-5; D: TRBD2; V: TRBV5-1; DNA: TGCGCCAGCAGCTTGGGGACTAGCGGGAGAGGAGAAGAGACCCAGTACTTC; CDR3: CASSLGTSGRGEETQYF
size: few; J: TRBJ2-7; D: NA; V: TRBV6-5; DNA: TGTGCCAGCAGTTCACAAAGCGGGACAGGTCCCTACGAGCAGTACTTC; CDR3: CASSSQSGTGPYEQYF
size: NA; J: TRBJ1-4; D: TRBD1; V: TRBV7-3; DNA: TGTGCCAGCAGCCCAGGTGACAGGGGGTTACGGGGTACTAATGAAAAACTGTTTTTT; CDR3: CASSPGDRGLRGTNEKLFF
size: NA; J: TRBJ1-5; D: NA; V: TRBV6-6; DNA: TGTGCCACCCGAGGGGGTGAGGGCAATCAGCCCCAGCATTTT; CDR3: CATRGGEGNQPQHF
size: NA; J: TRBJ1-2; D: NA; V: TRBV5-5; DNA: TGTGCCAGCAGCTTGCGGTTGCCAGGCTATGGCTACACCTTC; CDR3: CASSLRLPGYGYTF
size: NA; J: TRBJ2-7; D: TRBD2; V: TRBV18; DNA: TGTGCCAGCTCCCCTGGGTGGGGGAGGGACGAGCAGTACTTC; CDR3: CASSPGWGRDEQYF
size: few; J: TRBJ1-1; D: NA; V: TRBV19; DNA: TGTGCCAGTAGCGTGACAGGCCTACTGAAGGAAGCTTTCTTT; CDR3: CASSVTGLLKEAFF
size: NA; J: TRBJ1-5; D: NA; V: TRBV7-9; DNA: TGTGCCAGCGCTGCGGGGCAACATAGCAATCAGCCCCAGCATTTT; CDR3: CASAAGQHSNQPQHF
size: NA; J: TRBJ2-5; D: NA; V: TRBV5-1; DNA: TGCGCCAGCACCATGGGGGCTAGCGGTCCGGAGACCCAGTACTTC; CDR3: CASTMGASGPETQYF
size: NA; J: TRBJ2-7; D: NA; V: TRBV7-2; DNA: TGTGCCAGCAGCTTACTCGAGGGAGTCACCTACGAGCAGTACTTC; CDR3: CASSLLEGVTYEQYF
size: NA; J: TRBJ2-1; D: NA; V: TRBV7-9; DNA: TGTGCCAGCAGCTTGCTGGGACTGACTATAGGGGATTACAATGAGCAGTTCTTC; CDR3: CASSLLGLTIGDYNEQFF
size: NA; J: TRBJ2-7; D: NA; V: TRBV19; DNA: TGTGCCAGTAGTATAGCCAGGGGATTGTACGAGCAGTACTTC; CDR3: CASSIARGLYEQYF
size: NA; J: TRBJ1-2; D: NA; V: TRBV19; DNA: TGTGCCAGTAGTCTCGGGGGGGCTGGCTACACCTTC; CDR3: CASSLGGAGYTF
size: NA; J: TRBJ2-1; D: NA; V: TRBV5-1; DNA: TGCGCCAGCAGCTTGCCGCGGGCCGGATTCGATGAGCAGTTCTTC; CDR3: CASSLPRAGFDEQFF
size: NA; J: TRBJ1-1; D: NA; V: TRBV7-2; DNA: TGTGCCAGCAGCCGGGACACCCAGAACACTGAAGCTTTCTTT; CDR3: CASSRDTQNTEAFF
size: NA; J: TRBJ2-7; D: TRBD1; V: TRBV7-2; DNA: TGTGCCAGCAGCCTATATAGGGACAGTTCCTACGAGCAGTACTTC; CDR3: CASSLYRDSSYEQYF
size: NA; J: TRBJ1-2; D: TRBD1; V: TRBV2; DNA: TGTGCCAGCACCCCCCGGACAGGGAACGGCTACTATGGCTACACCTTC; CDR3: CASTPRTGNGYYGYTF
size: NA; J: TRBJ2-3; D: NA; V: TRBV10-3; DNA: TGTGCCATCAGGGCGGGGCTTATATCCACGGATACGCAGTATTTT; CDR3: CAIRAGLISTDTQYF
size: NA; J: TRBJ2-5; D: NA; V: TRBV28; DNA: TGTGCCAGCAGCCTAGCCCAAGATCGGTGGGCACGAGAGACCCAGTACTTC; CDR3: CASSLAQDRWARETQYF
size: NA; J: TRBJ2-5; D: NA; V: TRBV19; DNA: TGTGCCAGTAGTATAGGTCAGGGTGGGGAGACCCAGTACTTC; CDR3: CASSIGQGGETQYF
size: NA; J: TRBJ2-7; D: NA; V: TRBV9; DNA: TGTGCCAGCAGCGTGGGCACAGGGTCCCAGCAGTACTTC; CDR3: CASSVGTGSQQYF
size: NA; J: TRBJ2-5; D: NA; V: TRBV19; DNA: TGTGCCAGTAGTATCCGGGGTCTATCAGAGACCCAGTACTTC; CDR3: CASSIRGLSETQYF
size: few; J: TRBJ1-6; D: NA; V: TRBV4-2; DNA: TGTGCCAGCAGCCAAAGTCAGGGCAGGGGTAATTCACCCCTCCACTTT; CDR3: CASSQSQGRGNSPLHF